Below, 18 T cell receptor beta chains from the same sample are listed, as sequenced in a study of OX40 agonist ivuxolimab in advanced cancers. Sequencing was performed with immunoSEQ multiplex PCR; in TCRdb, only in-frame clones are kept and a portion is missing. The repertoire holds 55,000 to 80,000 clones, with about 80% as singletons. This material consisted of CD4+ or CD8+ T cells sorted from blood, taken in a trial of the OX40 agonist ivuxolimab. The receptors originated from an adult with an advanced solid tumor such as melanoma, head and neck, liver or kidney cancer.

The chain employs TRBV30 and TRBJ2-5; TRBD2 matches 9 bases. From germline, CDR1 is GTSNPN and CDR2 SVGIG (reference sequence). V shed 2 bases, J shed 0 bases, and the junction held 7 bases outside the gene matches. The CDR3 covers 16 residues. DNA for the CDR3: TGTGCCTGGAGTTTAGGACTAGCGATGAACCAAGAGACCCAGTACTTC. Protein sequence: CAWSLGLAMNQETQYF.

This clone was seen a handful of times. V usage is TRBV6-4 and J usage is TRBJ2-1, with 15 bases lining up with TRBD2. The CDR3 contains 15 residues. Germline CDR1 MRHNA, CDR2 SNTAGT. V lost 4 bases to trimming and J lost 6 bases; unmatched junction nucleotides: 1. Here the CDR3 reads CASSGTSGGANEQFF. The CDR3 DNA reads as TGTGCCAGCAGTGGGACTAGCGGGGGGGCCAATGAGCAGTTCTTC.

For the CDR3, the DNA is TGTGCCAGCTCACTTTCAGGCTACGAGCAGTACTTC. This translates into CASSLSGYEQYF. This chain connects TRBV18 to TRBJ2-7; no definite D call. The CDR3 spans 12 residues. The germline gives CDR1 KGHSH, CDR2 LQKENI. The V gene lost 4 bases and the J gene lost 3 bases, with 7 bases spanning the gap.

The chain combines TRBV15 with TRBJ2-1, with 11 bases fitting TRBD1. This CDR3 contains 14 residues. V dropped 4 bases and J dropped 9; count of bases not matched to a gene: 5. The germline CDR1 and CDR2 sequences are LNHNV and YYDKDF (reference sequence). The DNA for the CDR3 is TGTGCCACCAGCAAGGACAGGGGGCATGTTGAGCAGTTCTTC. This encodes CATSKDRGHVEQFF.

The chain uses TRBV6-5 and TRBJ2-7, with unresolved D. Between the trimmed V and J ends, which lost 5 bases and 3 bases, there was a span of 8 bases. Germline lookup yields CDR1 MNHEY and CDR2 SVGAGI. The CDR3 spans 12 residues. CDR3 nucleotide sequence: TGTGCCAGCAGTAAAGGATTCTACGAGCAGTACTTC. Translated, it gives CASSKGFYEQYF.

CDR3 protein: CASSLGPSSGNTIYF. The CDR3 bases are TGTGCCAGCAGCTTGGGACCAAGCTCTGGAAACACCATATATTTT. The chain is built from TRBV5-5 and TRBJ1-3, with D unclear. CDR1 is SGHKS, CDR2 YYEKEE, per germline (reference sequence). This CDR3 region has 15 residues. Trimming removed 0 bases at V and 0 bases at J, with 7 bases between. The full variable domain, in which reference TRBV5-5 and TRBJ1-3 provide the parts outside the CDR3, is DAGVTQSPTHLIKTRGQQVTLRCSPISGHKSVSWYQQVLGQGPQFIFQYYEKEERGRGNFPDRFSARQFPNYSSELNVNALLLGDSALYLCASSLGPSSGNTIYFGEGSWLTVV.

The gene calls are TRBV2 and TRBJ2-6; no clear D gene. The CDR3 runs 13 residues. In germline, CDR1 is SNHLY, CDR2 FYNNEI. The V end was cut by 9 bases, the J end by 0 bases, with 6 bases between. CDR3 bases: TGTGCCAGTCTATTCTCTGGGGCCAACGTCCTGACTTTC. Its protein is CASLFSGANVLTF.

DNA of the CDR3: TGTGCCAGCAGTTACTCAGGCCTTGACAGCAATGAGCAGTTCTTC. Residues: CASSYSGLDSNEQFF. The chain employs TRBV6-5 and TRBJ2-1; a weak D match, TRBD1 (5 bases). This CDR3 spans 15 amino acids. Germline-derived CDR1 and CDR2 are MNHEY and SVGAGI. Trimming stripped 0 bases from V and 6 bases from J, with 12 bases between.

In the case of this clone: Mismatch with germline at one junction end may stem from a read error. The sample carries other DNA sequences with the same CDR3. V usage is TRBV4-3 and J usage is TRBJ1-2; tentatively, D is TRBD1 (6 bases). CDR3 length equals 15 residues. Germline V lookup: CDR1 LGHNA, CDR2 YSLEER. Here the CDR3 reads CASSQDPRGDYGYTF. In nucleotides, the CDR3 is TGCGCCAGTAGCCAAGATCCCAGGGGAGACTATGGCTACACCTTC.

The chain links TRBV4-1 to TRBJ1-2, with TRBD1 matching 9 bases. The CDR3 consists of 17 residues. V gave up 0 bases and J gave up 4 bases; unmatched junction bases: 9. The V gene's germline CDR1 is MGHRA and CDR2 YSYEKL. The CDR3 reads CASSQERDREGPYGYTF. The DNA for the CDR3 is TGCGCCAGCAGCCAAGAAAGGGACAGGGAGGGTCCCTATGGCTACACCTTC.

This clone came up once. The CDR3 here is CASSFRSTGTVSNYGYTF. CDR3 nucleotide sequence: TGTGCCAGCAGTTTCCGGTCAACCGGGACAGTGTCTAACTATGGCTACACCTTC. The chain is built from TRBV27 and TRBJ1-2; 7 positions agree with TRBD1. Losses at the gene ends were 3 bases for V and 0 bases for J; bases not matched to a gene: 13. The CDR3 extends over 18 amino acids. In germline, CDR1 is MNHEY, CDR2 SMNVEV (reference sequence).

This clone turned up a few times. In nucleotides, the CDR3 is TGTGCCAGTACTAGGACAGCTTATAGCAATCAGCCCCAGCATTTT. It encodes CASTRTAYSNQPQHF. The genes are TRBV19 and TRBJ1-5, with D maybe TRBD1 (6 bases). V lost 7 bases and J lost 0, with 13 bases in between. Germline CDR1 reads LNHDA; CDR2 reads SQIVND (reference sequence). This CDR3 is 15 amino acids long.

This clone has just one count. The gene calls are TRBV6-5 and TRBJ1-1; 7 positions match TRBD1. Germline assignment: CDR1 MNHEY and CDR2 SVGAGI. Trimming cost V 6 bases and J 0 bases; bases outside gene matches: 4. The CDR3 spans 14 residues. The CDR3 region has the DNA TGTGCCAGCAGCGAGACAGGGATGAACACTGAAGCTTTCTTT. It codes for CASSETGMNTEAFF.

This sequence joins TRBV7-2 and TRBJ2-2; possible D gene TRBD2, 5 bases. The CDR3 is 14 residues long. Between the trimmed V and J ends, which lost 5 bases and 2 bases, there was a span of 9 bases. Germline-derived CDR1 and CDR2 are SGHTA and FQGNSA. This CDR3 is CASSPRLNTGELFF. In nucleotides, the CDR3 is TGTGCCAGCAGCCCCCGACTAAACACCGGGGAGCTGTTTTTT.

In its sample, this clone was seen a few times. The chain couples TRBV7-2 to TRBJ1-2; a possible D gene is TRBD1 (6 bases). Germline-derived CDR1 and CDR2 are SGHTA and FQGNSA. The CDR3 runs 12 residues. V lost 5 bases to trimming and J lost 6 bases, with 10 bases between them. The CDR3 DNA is TGTGCCAGCAGCCCGAACAGGGATGGCTACACCTTC. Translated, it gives CASSPNRDGYTF.

As DNA, the CDR3 is TGTGCCAGCAGCCCCCGGGTAGGTGGAGAGACCCAGTACTTC. It is translated as CASSPRVGGETQYF. This rearrangement joins TRBV7-2 to TRBJ2-5; D is ambiguous. The V gene lost 5 bases and the J gene lost 4 bases, with 14 bases spanning the gap. Per germline, CDR1 SGHTA and CDR2 FQGNSA. The CDR3 covers 14 residues. Based on the CDR3 plus reference TRBV7-2 and TRBJ2-5, the full variable domain is GAGVSQSPSNKVTEKGKDVELRCDPISGHTALYWYRQSLGQGLEFLIYFQGNSAPDKSGLPSDRFSAERTGGSVSTLTIQRTQQEDSAVYLCASSPRVGGETQYFGPGTRLLVL.

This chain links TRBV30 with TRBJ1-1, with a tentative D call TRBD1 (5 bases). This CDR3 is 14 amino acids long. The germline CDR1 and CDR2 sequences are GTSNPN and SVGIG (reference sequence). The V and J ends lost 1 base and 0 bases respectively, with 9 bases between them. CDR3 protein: CAWSGQPMNTEAFF. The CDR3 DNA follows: TGTGCCTGGAGTGGACAGCCGATGAACACTGAAGCTTTCTTT.

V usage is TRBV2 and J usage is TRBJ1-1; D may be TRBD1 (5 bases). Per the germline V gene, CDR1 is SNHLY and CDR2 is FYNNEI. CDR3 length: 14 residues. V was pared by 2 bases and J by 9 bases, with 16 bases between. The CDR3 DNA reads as TGTGCCAGCAGTGAAATCGGGGACCGGAGTAAAGCTTTCTTT. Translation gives CASSEIGDRSKAFF.